The rows below give T cell receptor beta chains drawn from one sample of a study of T cell changes during pregnancy in multiple sclerosis. Profiled with immunoSEQ multiplex PCR; TCRdb holds only in-frame clones, not every one. The top ten clones hold 1.5% to 2% of a sample with tens of thousands of clones, 91% of them seen once. Sample: peripheral blood, taken after pregnancy. The receptors derive from a female donor in good health, enrolled as a control in a pregnancy study. Both conserved end residues are part of each CDR3. Fields, in order: J gene, clone size, V gene, D gene, CDR3 DNA, CDR3 protein. A D gene is named only where the DNA matches it firmly. Clone size, where shown, is once, few, many, or a class for clones that have expanded.

TRBJ2-3 | - | TRBV27 | - | TGTGCCAGCAGTGAGGGAGATACGCAGTATTTT | CASSEGDTQYF
TRBJ1-1 | - | TRBV4-3 | - | TGCGCCAGCAGCCAAGTAGTAGGGGGGAACACTGAAGCTTTCTTT | CASSQVVGGNTEAFF
TRBJ1-1 | few | TRBV6-1 | - | TGTGCCACTAAGGAGGAGAGGGGGGAAGCTTTCTTT | CATKEERGEAFF
TRBJ2-2 | - | TRBV5-1 | - | TGCGCCAGCAGCGTGGCGGACAGAGTCACCGGGGAGCTGTTTTTT | CASSVADRVTGELFF
TRBJ2-1 | - | TRBV4-3 | TRBD2 | TGCGCCAGCAGCCAAGAGATAGCGGGGGGGTTATACAATGAGCAGTTCTTC | CASSQEIAGGLYNEQFF
TRBJ1-4 | - | TRBV29-1 | - | TGCAGCGTTGCCAGGACTAATGAAAAACTGTTTTTT | CSVARTNEKLFF
TRBJ1-4 | - | TRBV6-5 | - | TGTGCCAGCAGTCCCCGGGAGGGAACTAATGAAAAACTGTTTTTT | CASSPREGTNEKLFF
TRBJ2-1 | - | TRBV19 | - | TGTGCCAGTAGTAGGCGACTAGTCAATGAGCAGTTCTTC | CASSRRLVNEQFF
TRBJ2-2 | - | TRBV9 | - | TGTGCCAGCAGCGTAGCTAGGGGGACCAACACCGGGGAGCTGTTTTTT | CASSVARGTNTGELFF
TRBJ2-3 | - | TRBV7-2 | TRBD1 | TGTGCCAGCAGCTCTGGGACAGGGGCTAGCACAGATACGCAGTATTTT | CASSSGTGASTDTQYF
TRBJ1-2 | - | TRBV7-2 | - | TGTGCCAGCAGCTTAGGGGCAGGGTCGGATGGCTACACCTTC | CASSLGAGSDGYTF
TRBJ1-1 | - | TRBV9 | - | TGTGCCAGCAGCGCCAGGGGTTACACTGAAGCTTTCTTT | CASSARGYTEAFF
TRBJ1-2 | - | TRBV5-6 | - | TGTGCCAGCGGCTTGAGGCAGGGGATGGATGGCTACACCTTC | CASGLRQGMDGYTF
TRBJ1-3 | - | TRBV18 | - | TGTGCCAGCTCACCCCTGCCTAACGACAGATCTGTAGGAAACACCATATATTTT | CASSPLPNDRSVGNTIYF
TRBJ1-1 | once | TRBV7-9 | TRBD1 | TGTGCCAGCAGCTTAGTGGCAGGGGGTGGAACTGAAGCTTTCTTT | CASSLVAGGGTEAFF
TRBJ2-5 | - | TRBV7-3 | - | TGTGCCAGCAGCTTAGGGAAGGGGTTAGGGACCCAGTACTTC | CASSLGKGLGTQYF
TRBJ2-2 | - | TRBV15 | - | TGTGCCACCAGCAGAGAAAGAGCGCTGAACACCGGGGAGCTGTTTTTT | CATSRERALNTGELFF
TRBJ1-5 | - | TRBV28 | - | TGTGCCAGCAGGAACGGACAGTCTGGGATCCAGCCCCAGCATTTT | CASRNGQSGIQPQHF
TRBJ1-2 | once | TRBV4-1 | - | TGCGCCAGCAGCCCCGACAGCAACCTACGCTACACCTTC | CASSPDSNLRYTF
TRBJ1-6 | - | TRBV7-9 | - | TGTGCCAGCAGCTTATTCCCAGGTCCTTTGAATTCACCCCTCCACTTT | CASSLFPGPLNSPLHF
TRBJ2-5 | once | TRBV9 | TRBD2 | TGTGCCAGCAGCGTATTTAGCGGGGGACAAGAGACCCAGTACTTC | CASSVFSGGQETQYF
TRBJ2-3 | - | TRBV25-1 | - | TGTGCCAGCAGGATGGTGGGAGGCACAGATACGCAGTATTTT | CASRMVGGTDTQYF
TRBJ2-5 | - | TRBV7-9 | - | TGTGCCAGCAGCCCCACCCCACTGGAGACCCAGTACTTC | CASSPTPLETQYF
TRBJ2-5 | - | TRBV4-1 | - | TGCGCCAGCAGCCAGCAGGGGGGCCAAGAGACCCAGTACTTC | CASSQQGGQETQYF
TRBJ1-2 | - | TRBV19 | TRBD1 | TGTGCCAGTAGTATTAGTGGGACAGGGGGCAAAGGCTACACCTTC | CASSISGTGGKGYTF
TRBJ1-2 | few | TRBV7-6 | - | TGTGCCAGCAGCCCGGGGACACCCTATGGCTACACCTTC | CASSPGTPYGYTF
TRBJ1-2 | once | TRBV4-2 | - | TGTGCCAGCAGCCCTGGGAGGGATGGCTACACCTTC | CASSPGRDGYTF
TRBJ1-1 | - | TRBV4-3 | - | TGCGCCAGCAGGGAAAGGTACTCGGGAGGGAACACTGAAGCTTTCTTT | CASRERYSGGNTEAFF
TRBJ1-3 | - | TRBV20-1 | - | TGCAGTGCCAGGTCTGGAAACACCATATATTTT | CSARSGNTIYF
TRBJ1-1 | - | TRBV7-8 | - | TGTGCCAGCAGCTTAGTCCCCATGAACACTGAAGCTTTCTTT | CASSLVPMNTEAFF
TRBJ1-2 | - | TRBV27 | TRBD1 | TGTGCCAGCAGTTTAGGGACAGGATTATATGGCTACACCTTC | CASSLGTGLYGYTF
TRBJ2-7 | - | TRBV4-3 | TRBD1 | TGCGCCAGCAGCCAAGGGCAGGGACAGGGTTTCGAGCAGTACTTC | CASSQGQGQGFEQYF
TRBJ2-1 | - | TRBV27 | - | TGTGCCAGCAGTTTAGAGGCTAGCTATGAGCAGTTCTTC | CASSLEASYEQFF
TRBJ2-2 | - | TRBV6-1 | - | TGTGCCAGCAGCCCCCGGACGGTCGCGGGCGGGGAGCTGTTTTTT | CASSPRTVAGGELFF
TRBJ2-3 | - | TRBV2 | - | TGTGCCAGCAGTGACCCGACAGCTAGCACAGATACGCAGTATTTT | CASSDPTASTDTQYF
TRBJ2-1 | - | TRBV7-9 | - | TGTGCCAGCAGCTTAGGTCAGGGCACGAGCAATGAGCAGTTCTTC | CASSLGQGTSNEQFF
TRBJ2-2 | once | TRBV7-2 | TRBD2 | TGTGCCAGCAGATACCTAGCGGTGAACACCGGGGAGCTGTTTTTT | CASRYLAVNTGELFF
TRBJ1-1 | - | TRBV2 | TRBD1 | TGTGCCAGCAGTTCCACAGGGGGCCTGGACACTGAAGCTTTCTTT | CASSSTGGLDTEAFF
TRBJ2-5 | once | TRBV27 | TRBD2 | TGTGCCAGCAGCCCCACCCGGACTAGCGGGGAGACCCAGTACTTC | CASSPTRTSGETQYF
TRBJ1-2 | - | TRBV2 | - | TGTGCCAGCAGTGATTTCAGGGGAGACTATGGCTACACCTTC | CASSDFRGDYGYTF
TRBJ2-5 | - | TRBV6-5 | TRBD2 | TGTGCCAGCAGTCCCGGGACTAGCGTTCGAGAGACCCAGTACTTC | CASSPGTSVRETQYF
TRBJ2-7 | - | TRBV7-9 | - | TGTGCCAGCAGACATGTTATGCCTTATGACGAGCAGTACTTC | CASRHVMPYDEQYF
TRBJ2-5 | - | TRBV6-1 | - | TGTGCCAGCAGTGAGAGCCAAGAGACCCAGTACTTC | CASSESQETQYF
TRBJ1-4 | - | TRBV28 | - | TGTGCCAGCAGCTTGGGGACAAGTTCTAATGAAAAACTGTTTTTT | CASSLGTSSNEKLFF
TRBJ1-5 | - | TRBV5-8 | TRBD1 | TGTGCCAGCAGCTTGAGGACAGGGTACGGCAATCAGCCCCAGCATTTT | CASSLRTGYGNQPQHF
TRBJ1-3 | - | TRBV4-1 | - | TGCGCCAGCAGCCAAGTTTGGGACATCAACTCTGGAAACACCATATATTTT | CASSQVWDINSGNTIYF
TRBJ2-7 | - | TRBV6-5 | TRBD1 | TGTGCCAGCAGCTCAACCGGGACAGGGGGCTACGAGCAGTACTTC | CASSSTGTGGYEQYF
TRBJ1-2 | few | TRBV23-1 | TRBD1 | TGCGCCAGCGCCAGTCCGGGACAGGGGAACTATGGCTACACCTTC | CASASPGQGNYGYTF
TRBJ2-1 | - | TRBV7-9 | TRBD2 | TGTGCCAGCAGCCCCATGGGGGGGGTTTACAATGAGCAGTTCTTC | CASSPMGGVYNEQFF
TRBJ1-1 | - | TRBV7-8 | TRBD1 | TGTGCCAGCAGCTTTAGGGGACAGTCAGACACTGAAGCTTTCTTT | CASSFRGQSDTEAFF
TRBJ1-4 | - | TRBV7-9 | TRBD1 | TGTGCCAGCAGCTTAACCTCCAGGGGGCCTGGGGGACTGTTTTTT | CASSLTSRGPGGLFF
TRBJ1-1 | once | TRBV5-1 | TRBD1 | TGCGCCAGCAGCTTGGCCTTCGGACAGGCTGAAGCTTTCTTT | CASSLAFGQAEAFF
TRBJ1-2 | - | TRBV5-6 | TRBD1 | TGTGCCAGCAGCCTCAGGGGGACAGGGTCGACCTACACCTTC | CASSLRGTGSTYTF